This T cell receptor (beta chain) was captured by sequencing in a study of spatial heterogeneity in lung cancer. Time point in this sample: blood at routine non-recurrence follow-up after resection. CDR1 LGHDT and CDR2 YNNKEL come from the germline V gene (reference sequence). The V end was cut by 4 bases, the J end by 11 bases, with 24 bases between. This CDR3 spans 16 amino acids. Many counts were recorded for this clonotype. Every TCR cDNA molecule bore its own unique molecular identifier. TCRdb processed the 5' RACE reads anew with MiXCR; each CDR3 protein has one entry. The repertoire includes 17,000 or so distinct CDR3 sequences, about 8.9% of them detected once, and less than 25% sits in the top ten.

This rearrangement joins TRBV3-1 to TRBJ1-5; D might be TRBD1 (6 bases). The specimen was PBMCs, collected at follow-up. This receptor was identified in a male donor with early-stage non-small cell lung cancer. For the CDR3, the DNA is TGTGCCAGCAGCCCCACGTCTGCCTGGGGGGCTTTGGCCCAGCATTTT. Translating it yields CASSPTSAWGALAQHF. The variable domain in full, completed from reference TRBV3-1 and TRBJ1-5, reads DTAVSQTPKYLVTQMGNDKSIKCEQNLGHDTMYWYKQDSKKFLKIMFSYNNKELIINETVPNRFSPKSPDKAHLNLHINSLELGDSAVYFCASSPTSAWGALAQHFGDGTRLSIL.